The 22 T cell receptor beta chains below were found in one sample sequenced in a study of blood T cell repertoires in COVID-19. Data came from immunoSEQ multiplex PCR; TCRdb stores just in-frame clones and leaves some out. Of tens of thousands of clones in the sample, more than 65% are singletons; the top ten hold approximately 25%. The sample comprised peripheral blood. These TCRs come from a man aged 55 to 70 with acute or convalescent COVID-19.

This chain joins TRBV6-5 and TRBJ2-2; 8 positions agree with TRBD2. The CDR3 spans 14 residues. Looked up from germline, CDR1 is MNHEY and CDR2 is SVGAGI. V was clipped by 6 bases and J by 7 bases; unmatched bases: 7. CDR3 in amino acids: CASRMGAGVGELFF. In nucleotides, the CDR3 is TGTGCCAGCAGAATGGGAGCGGGGGTCGGGGAGCTGTTTTTT.

The V and J genes are TRBV27 and TRBJ1-5, with 9 bases lining up with TRBD1. Trimming removed 5 bases from V and 4 bases from J; junction bases left unmatched: 9. There are 16 residues in the CDR3. The germline gives CDR1 MNHEY, CDR2 SMNVEV (reference sequence). CDR3: CASSKFTTGGNQPQHF. CDR3 nucleotides: TGTGCCAGCAGTAAATTCACGACAGGGGGGAATCAGCCCCAGCATTTT.

This chain uses TRBV6-5 with TRBJ2-3; 7 positions agree with TRBD2. The junction had 9 bases not matched to a gene; V was cut back by 7 bases and J by 5 bases. This CDR3 is 14 amino acids long. CDR1 MNHEY and CDR2 SVGAGI come from the germline V gene. The CDR3 loop reads CASTGAGRGDTQYF. CDR3 nucleotide sequence: TGTGCCAGCACCGGAGCGGGGCGGGGAGATACGCAGTATTTT.

This clone was observed a few times. The rearrangement joins TRBV5-1 to TRBJ1-4, with 9 positions matching TRBD1. CDR1 is SGHRS and CDR2 is YFSETQ in the germline V gene. The CDR3 consists of 16 residues. Trimming at V came to 4 bases and at J to 2 bases, leaving 6 bases not matched to a gene. The CDR3 sequence: CASSATTGGTNEKLFF. In DNA form, the CDR3 reads TGCGCCAGCAGCGCAACTACAGGGGGCACTAATGAAAAACTGTTTTTT. The whole variable domain, filled in from reference TRBV5-1 and TRBJ1-4, reads KAGVTQTPRYLIKTRGQQVTLSCSPISGHRSVSWYQQTPGQGLQFLFEYFSETQRNKGNFPGRFSGRQFSNSRSEMNVSTLELGDSALYLCASSATTGGTNEKLFFGSGTQLSVL.

The rearrangement joins TRBV15 to TRBJ2-1, with TRBD2 identical over 11 bases. CDR1 and CDR2 (germline): LNHNV, YYDKDF (reference sequence). Germline trimming cut 2 bases from V and 6 bases from J; bases unmatched to any gene: 3. The CDR3 totals 15 residues. The CDR3 loop reads CATSRRLAGFNEQFF. The CDR3 DNA sequence: TGTGCCACCAGCAGAAGACTAGCGGGGTTCAATGAGCAGTTCTTC. The whole variable domain, remainder taken from reference TRBV15 and TRBJ2-1, is DAMVIQNPRYQVTQFGKPVTLSCSQTLNHNVMYWYQQKSSQAPKLLFHYYDKDFNNEADTPDNFQSRRPNTSFCFLDIRSPGLGDTAMYLCATSRRLAGFNEQFFGPGTRLTVL.

This sequence joins TRBV21-1 and TRBJ2-3; the DNA was not compared with TRBD2, the D call given in the table. TRBV21-1 represents a pseudogene. This CDR3 is built from 16 residues. The CDR3 reads CASSEHLGERRDTQYF. CDR3 nucleotides: TGTGCCAGCAGTGAACATTTGGGAGAACGCCGAGATACGCAGTATTTT.

This clone was counted only a few times. The chain uses TRBV19 and TRBJ1-1; no reliable D call. V lost 3 bases to trimming and J lost 8 bases, with 13 bases between them. The CDR3 contains 13 residues. Germline V gives CDR1 LNHDA, CDR2 SQIVND (reference sequence). The CDR3 sequence is CASSITVSREAFF. DNA of the CDR3: TGTGCCAGTAGTATTACGGTGTCTAGGGAAGCTTTCTTT.

This chain links TRBV19 with TRBJ1-1, with no clear D. This CDR3 has 12 residues. Germline loops: CDR1 LNHDA, CDR2 SQIVND (reference sequence). Trimming took 5 bases from V and 4 from J, leaving 8 bases between them. CDR3 DNA sequence: TGTGCCAGTAGTCTATCAAGCACTGAAGCTTTCTTT. Translated, it gives CASSLSSTEAFF.

This clone was found a few times. The CDR3 region has the DNA TGTGCCAGCAGCCCCTCGGGTGCAACCTACGAGCAGTACTTC. Protein product: CASSPSGATYEQYF. V gene TRBV3-1 (or the pseudogene TRBV3-2) combines with J gene TRBJ2-7, with D unresolved. The CDR3 extends over 14 amino acids. Germline CDR1 reads LGHDT; CDR2 reads YNNKEL (reference sequence). V was cut by 4 bases and J by 2 bases, with 12 bases left in between.

The V gene is TRBV7-8, the J gene TRBJ1-2, with TRBD1 matching 9 bases. The CDR3 extends over 15 amino acids. Germline V CDR1 and CDR2: SGHVS, FQNEAQ. V dropped 1 base and J dropped 5; count of bases not matched to a gene: 5. CDR3 sequence: CASSLVPGTGYGYTF. The CDR3 DNA reads as TGTGCCAGCAGCTTAGTCCCCGGGACAGGGTATGGCTACACCTTC.

V usage is TRBV28 and J usage is TRBJ2-5; 13 positions match TRBD2. Germline V lookup: CDR1 MDHEN, CDR2 SYDVKM. The CDR3 sequence is 15 residues long. The trim removed 6 bases at V and 3 bases at J, leaving 4 bases unmatched. CDR3 nucleotides: TGTGCCAGCAGACTAGCGGGGGGGCCCGAAGAGACCCAGTACTTC. Translation gives CASRLAGGPEETQYF.

J is TRBJ2-3 and V is TRBV7-2; D might be TRBD2 (5 bases). The CDR3 is 12 amino acids. Germline V gene lookup returns CDR1 SGHTA and CDR2 FQGNSA. Trimming removed 1 base from V and 6 bases from J, with 5 bases in between. For the CDR3, the DNA is TGTGCCAGCAGCTTAGGGGAGGATACGCAGTATTTT. Encoded protein: CASSLGEDTQYF.

The V and J genes are TRBV4-2 and TRBJ2-1, with D possibly being TRBD2 (5 bases). The germline CDR1 and CDR2 sequences are LGHNA and YNFKEQ. V lost 3 bases to trimming and J lost 9 bases, with 21 bases between them. The CDR3 has 16 residues. DNA for the CDR3: TGTGCCAGCAGCCACCTAGAGGGCCCCTCAGGCAGTGAGCAGTTCTTC. The encoded protein is CASSHLEGPSGSEQFF.

This clone was observed a single time. This rearrangement joins TRBV11-2 to TRBJ2-2; 13 bases fit TRBD2. Germline trimming cut 5 bases from V and 7 bases from J; bases unmatched to any gene: 10. This CDR3 has 17 amino acids. CDR1 and CDR2 (germline): SGHAT, FQNNGV. The CDR3 spells CASSATSGGAIGGELFF. CDR3 DNA sequence: TGTGCCAGCAGCGCCACTAGCGGGGGGGCTATCGGCGGGGAGCTGTTTTTT.

The J gene is TRBJ1-1, the V gene TRBV7-3; D ambiguous. Trimming stripped 3 bases from V and 2 bases from J, with 7 bases between. Germline CDR1 reads SGHTA; CDR2 reads FQGTGA. This CDR3 has 13 amino acids. DNA of the CDR3: TGTGCCAGCAGCTTCGGTCCTAACACTGAAGCTTTCTTT. Its translation: CASSFGPNTEAFF.

The gene calls are TRBV27 and TRBJ2-1; the D gene is possibly TRBD1 (6 bases). The germline V gene encodes CDR1 MNHEY and CDR2 SMNVEV (reference sequence). This CDR3 comprises 15 residues. V was cut by 7 bases and J by 7 bases, with 20 bases left in between. The CDR3 DNA sequence: TGTGCCAGCACCTTGCGTGGGGGCCTTGGTAATGAGCAGTTCTTC. It specifies CASTLRGGLGNEQFF.

This chain connects TRBV7-8 to TRBJ1-6; weak D call: TRBD1 (5 bases). V lost 5 bases and J 7 bases, leaving 12 bases between the germline ends. CDR1 and CDR2 (germline): SGHVS, FQNEAQ. The CDR3 consists of 14 residues. The CDR3 nucleotides read TGTGCCAGCAGCCGGGGCAGGGTAAATTCACCCCTCCACTTT. Protein: CASSRGRVNSPLHF.

The J gene is TRBJ2-6, the V gene TRBV10-1; the D gene is possibly TRBD1 (6 bases). The germline V gene has CDR1 WNHNN and CDR2 SYGVQD (reference sequence). This CDR3 is 19 amino acids long. V gave up 8 bases and J gave up 0 bases, with 23 bases separating them. Written as DNA, the CDR3 is TGCGCCAGCCCCTCAAATAAGGCCCCAGGGGTCTCTGGGGCCAACGTCCTGACTTTC. Its translation is CASPSNKAPGVSGANVLTF.

This sequence joins TRBV27 and TRBJ1-2; no definite D call. In germline, CDR1 is MNHEY, CDR2 SMNVEV (reference sequence). V lost 5 bases and J 7 bases, leaving 20 bases between the germline ends. The CDR3 contains 15 residues. CDR3 in amino acids: CASSPGEGTVIGYTF. In nucleotides, the CDR3 is TGTGCCAGCAGTCCCGGGGAGGGTACAGTTATTGGCTACACCTTC.

This chain uses TRBV5-1 with TRBJ2-6, with TRBD2 matching over 7 bases. This CDR3 comprises 17 residues. Per the germline V gene, CDR1 is SGHRS and CDR2 is YFSETQ. Trimming removed 6 bases from V and 0 bases from J; junction bases left unmatched: 9. The CDR3 DNA is TGCGCCAGCAATGGAGCGGGGACTCGCTCTGGGGCCAACGTCCTGACTTTC. Amino acid sequence: CASNGAGTRSGANVLTF.

This chain links TRBV7-6 with TRBJ2-5, with D unresolved. Trimming took 5 bases from V and 9 from J, leaving 16 bases between them. Germline V gives CDR1 SGHVS, CDR2 FNYEAQ. The CDR3 is 13 residues long. The CDR3 DNA sequence: TGTGCCAGCAGCCCAACGTGGGCCGTGGCCCAGTACTTC. Its protein product is CASSPTWAVAQYF.

This chain uses TRBV5-1 with TRBJ1-2; a weak D match, TRBD1 (6 bases). CDR1 and CDR2 (germline): SGHRS, YFSETQ. The ends were cut back, 4 bases at V and 4 bases at J, with 14 bases in the middle. There are 14 residues in the CDR3. DNA for the CDR3: TGCGCCAGCAGCGTGGGGGGGCCCCTCTATGGCTACACCTTC. This sequence encodes CASSVGGPLYGYTF.